This T cell receptor (beta chain) was recorded in a study of T cell responses to AZD1222 COVID-19 vaccine. Study-wide findings and caveats: It was only after the peak T cell response that any repertoires were sampled.

Comments on this clone: Antigen specificity is unknown.

Here immunoSEQ multiplex PCR was the method, and the copy in TCRdb shows in-frame clones only, minus some. The data hold 90,000 to 140,000 clones, with 82% observed a single time. There are 17 residues in the CDR3. CDR1 and CDR2 from the germline V gene are LNHDA and SQIVND (reference sequence). J lost 2 bases, V lost 5 bases, and 12 bases had no gene match. The TCR sequence derives from an adult in good health. J is TRBJ2-1 and V is TRBV19, with 7 bases matching TRBD2. Sequencing was performed on peripheral blood, taken on day 0 of AZD1222 vaccination. The CDR3 reads CASSLSQRGQPYNEQFF. CDR3 nucleotide sequence: TGTGCCAGTAGTTTATCCCAGCGGGGCCAACCCTACAATGAGCAGTTCTTC.